This TCR beta chain is drawn from a study of CD8+CD57+ T cells in acquired aplastic anemia. Findings and limits, study-wide: The study identified 25 to 30 CD8+ CDR3 sequences shared by patients and controls. Patients were compared with controls for CD8+ Simpson's diversity, and no significant difference emerged.

Individuals selected for sequencing had exhibited CD8+CD57+ cell expansion on flow cytometry. The cohort consisted entirely of patients having severe acquired aplastic anemia. Genomic DNA acted as the template from which TCR beta VDJ combination and CDR3 sequence profiling were carried out. TCRdb itself ran the reads through MiXCR, one entry per CDR3 protein. The sample consists of under 250,000 distinct CDR3 sequences, around 45% of them appearing once. Concerning this clonotype: Its antigen is not identified.

CDR3 length: 14 residues. Germline CDR1 DFQATT, CDR2 SNEGSKA (reference sequence). V lost 3 bases and J lost 11; bases outside the gene matches: 13. The V gene is TRBV20-1, the J gene TRBJ2-3; 8 bases align to TRBD2. This clonotype was sampled from a human donor with aplastic anemia. The specimen was sorted CD4+, CD8+, or CD8+CD57+ T cells (not recorded which) from PBMCs. CDR3: CSASTGGDHNEQYF. The DNA of the CDR3 is TGCAGTGCTAGCACGGGGGGGGATCACAATGAGCAGTATTTT.